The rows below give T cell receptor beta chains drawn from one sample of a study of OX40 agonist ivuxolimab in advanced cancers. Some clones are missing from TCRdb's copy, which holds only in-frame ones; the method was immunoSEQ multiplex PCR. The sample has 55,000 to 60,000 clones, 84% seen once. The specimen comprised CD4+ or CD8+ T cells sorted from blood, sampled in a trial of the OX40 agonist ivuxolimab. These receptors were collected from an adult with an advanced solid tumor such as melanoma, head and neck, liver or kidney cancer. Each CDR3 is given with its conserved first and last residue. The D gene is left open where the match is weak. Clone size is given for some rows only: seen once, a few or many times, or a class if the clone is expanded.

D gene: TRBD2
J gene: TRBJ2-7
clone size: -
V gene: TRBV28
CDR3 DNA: TGTGCCAGCAGTCCATCAACTAGCGGGCTCACCTACGAGCAGTACTTC
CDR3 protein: CASSPSTSGLTYEQYF

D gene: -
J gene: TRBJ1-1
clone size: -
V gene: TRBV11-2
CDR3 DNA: TGTGCCAGCACTCTCACCCCCGGGACACTGAACACTGAAGCTTTCTTT
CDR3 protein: CASTLTPGTLNTEAFF

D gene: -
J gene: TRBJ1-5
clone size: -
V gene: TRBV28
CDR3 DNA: TGTGCCAGCAGTTCCCCTCTTCACGACCTCCTGGGAGGACAGCCCCAGCATTTT
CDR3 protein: CASSSPLHDLLGGQPQHF

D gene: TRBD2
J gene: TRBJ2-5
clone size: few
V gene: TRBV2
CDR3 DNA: TGTGCCAGCAGTGATTTTTGGCTAGCGGAAGAGACCCAGTACTTC
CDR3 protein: CASSDFWLAEETQYF

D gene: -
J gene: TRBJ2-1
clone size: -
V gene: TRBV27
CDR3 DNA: TGTGCCAGCCAGGGGGGCGGCTCCTACAATGAGCAGTTCTTC
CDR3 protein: CASQGGGSYNEQFF

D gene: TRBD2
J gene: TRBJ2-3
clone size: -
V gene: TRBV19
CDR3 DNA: TGTGCCAGTCAAGCGGGGGGGCCCGCAGATACGCAGTATTTT
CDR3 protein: CASQAGGPADTQYF

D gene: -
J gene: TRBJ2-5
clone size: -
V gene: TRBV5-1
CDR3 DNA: TGCGCCAGCAGCTTGACATTCGGGTACCAAGAGACCCAGTACTTC
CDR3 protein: CASSLTFGYQETQYF

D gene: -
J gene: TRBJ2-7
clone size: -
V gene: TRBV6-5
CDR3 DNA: TGTGCCAGCAGTGACCACTACGAGCAGTACTTC
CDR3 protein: CASSDHYEQYF

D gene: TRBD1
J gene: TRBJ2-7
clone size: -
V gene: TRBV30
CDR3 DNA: TGTGCCTGGAGGCCGCGACAGGGGGCCTTCTACGAGCAGTACTTC
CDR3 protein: CAWRPRQGAFYEQYF

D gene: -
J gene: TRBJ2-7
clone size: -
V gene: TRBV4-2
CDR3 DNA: TGTGCCAGCAGCCAATCACTAGCAGGCGAGCAGTACTTC
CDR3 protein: CASSQSLAGEQYF

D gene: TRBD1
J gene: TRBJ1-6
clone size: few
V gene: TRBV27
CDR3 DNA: TGTGCCAGCAGTTACCAGGGGGGGAGCTCACCCCTCCACTTT
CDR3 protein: CASSYQGGSSPLHF

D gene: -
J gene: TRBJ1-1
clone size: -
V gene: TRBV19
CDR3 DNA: TGTGCCAGTCAGCAGACCTTGTCGCCGTACCAAGCTTTCTTT
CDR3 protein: CASQQTLSPYQAFF

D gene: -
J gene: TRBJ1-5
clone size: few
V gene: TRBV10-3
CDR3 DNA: TGTGCCATCAGTCGCGGGGACTCCCAGCCCCAGCATTTT
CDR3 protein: CAISRGDSQPQHF

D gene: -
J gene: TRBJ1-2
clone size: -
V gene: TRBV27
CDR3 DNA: TGTGCCAGCAGTCCAGACAGTCGTCCCTATGGCTACACCTTC
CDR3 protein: CASSPDSRPYGYTF

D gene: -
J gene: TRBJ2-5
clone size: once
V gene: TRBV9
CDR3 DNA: TGTGCCAGCAGCGTAGGCCTAAGGGTACAAGAGACCCAGTACTTC
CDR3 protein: CASSVGLRVQETQYF

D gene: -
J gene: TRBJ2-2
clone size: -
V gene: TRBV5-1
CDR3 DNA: TGCGCCAGCAGCTTGTTCCCCACAGAGACCGGGGAGCTGTTTTTT
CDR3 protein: CASSLFPTETGELFF

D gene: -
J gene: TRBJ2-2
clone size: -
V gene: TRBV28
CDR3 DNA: TGTGCCACCCCGGACAGTAGGACCGGGGAGCTGTTTTTT
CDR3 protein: CATPDSRTGELFF

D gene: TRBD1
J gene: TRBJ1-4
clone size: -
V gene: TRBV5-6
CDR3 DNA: TGTGCCAGCAGCTCAACTATCGACCAGGGGGAGGAAAAACTGTTTTTT
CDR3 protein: CASSSTIDQGEEKLFF

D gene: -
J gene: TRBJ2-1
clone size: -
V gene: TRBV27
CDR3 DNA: TGTGCCAGCAGTTTTGGGCGGTACAATGAGCAGTTCTTC
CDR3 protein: CASSFGRYNEQFF

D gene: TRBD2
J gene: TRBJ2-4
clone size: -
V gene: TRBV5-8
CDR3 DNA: TGTGCCAGCAGCGCGGGGGTAGCCAAAAACATTCAGTACTTC
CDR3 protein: CASSAGVAKNIQYF

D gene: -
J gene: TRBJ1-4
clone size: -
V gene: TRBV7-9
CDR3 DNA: TGTGCCAGCAGCTTGAGCGGGGCTGTGGAACTGTTTTTT
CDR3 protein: CASSLSGAVELFF

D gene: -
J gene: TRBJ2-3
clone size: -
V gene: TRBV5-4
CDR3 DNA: TGTGCCAGCAGCCCCGCACGGGGTGATACGCAGTATTTT
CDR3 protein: CASSPARGDTQYF

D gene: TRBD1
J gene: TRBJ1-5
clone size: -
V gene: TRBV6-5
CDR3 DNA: TGTGCCAGCAGTGCCCAGGGGGGAGACCAGCCCCAGCATTTT
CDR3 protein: CASSAQGGDQPQHF

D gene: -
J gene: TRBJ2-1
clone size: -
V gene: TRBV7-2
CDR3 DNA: TGTGCCAGCAGCTTGAACAGGGGGGGTAGCTCCTACAATGAGCAGTTCTTC
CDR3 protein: CASSLNRGGSSYNEQFF

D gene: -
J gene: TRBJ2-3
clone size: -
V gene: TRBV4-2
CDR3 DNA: TGTGCCAGCAGCCAAGAGGGCACAGATACGCAGTATTTT
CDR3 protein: CASSQEGTDTQYF

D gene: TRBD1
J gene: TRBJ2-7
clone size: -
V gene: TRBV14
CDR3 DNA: TGTGCCAGCAGCCGGGGGACAGCGTTCTACGAGCAGTACTTC
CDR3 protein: CASSRGTAFYEQYF

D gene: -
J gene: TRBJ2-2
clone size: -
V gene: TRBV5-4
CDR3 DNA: TGTGCCAGCAGCTTCGGGCAGATCACCGGGGAGCTGTTTTTT
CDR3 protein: CASSFGQITGELFF

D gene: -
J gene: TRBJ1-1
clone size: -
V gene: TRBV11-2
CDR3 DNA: TGTGCCAGCAGCTCACGGACGAACACTGAAGCTTTCTTT
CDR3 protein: CASSSRTNTEAFF

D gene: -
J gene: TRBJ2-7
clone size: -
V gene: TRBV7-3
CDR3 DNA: TGTGCCAGCAGCCGCCAAGGAGGGACAGCCTACGAGCAGTACTTC
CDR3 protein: CASSRQGGTAYEQYF

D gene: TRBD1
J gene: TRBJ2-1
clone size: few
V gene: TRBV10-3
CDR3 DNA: TGTGCCATCCAAGGGACAGGCTCCTACAATGAGCAGTTCTTC
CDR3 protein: CAIQGTGSYNEQFF

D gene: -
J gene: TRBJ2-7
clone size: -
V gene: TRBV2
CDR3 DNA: TGTGCCAGCAGTGAACGTCGATACGAGCAGTACTTC
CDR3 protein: CASSERRYEQYF

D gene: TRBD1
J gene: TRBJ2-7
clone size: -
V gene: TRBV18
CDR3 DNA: TGTGCCAGCTCAAGACAGGGGTCCTACGAGCAGTACTTC
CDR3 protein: CASSRQGSYEQYF

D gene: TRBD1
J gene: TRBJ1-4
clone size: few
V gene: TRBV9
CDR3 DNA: TGTGCCAGCAGCGTAACGGGACAGACTTTTGAAAAACTGTTTTTT
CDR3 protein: CASSVTGQTFEKLFF

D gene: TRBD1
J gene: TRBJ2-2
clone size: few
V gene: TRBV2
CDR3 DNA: TGTGCCAGCAAGGCGGGGACAGGGACCGGGGAGCTGTTTTTT
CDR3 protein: CASKAGTGTGELFF

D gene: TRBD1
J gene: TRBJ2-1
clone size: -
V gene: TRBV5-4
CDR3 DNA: TGTGCCAGCAGCCCTGGACAGGGGGCTGATCTCTACAATGAGCAGTTCTTC
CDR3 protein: CASSPGQGADLYNEQFF

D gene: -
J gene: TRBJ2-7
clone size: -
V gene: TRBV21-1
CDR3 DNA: TGTGCCAGCAGCAAACTCCGCCGGGACAGACCCTACGAGCAGTACTTC
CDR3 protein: CASSKLRRDRPYEQYF

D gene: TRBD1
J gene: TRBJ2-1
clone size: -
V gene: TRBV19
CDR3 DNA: TGTGCCAGTAGAGCCGGGACAGGGAGGTACAATGAGCAGTTCTTC
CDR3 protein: CASRAGTGRYNEQFF

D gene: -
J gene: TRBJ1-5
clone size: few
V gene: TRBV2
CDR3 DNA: TGTGCCAGCACCGCAGCGTCTTCGGATCAGCCCCAGCATTTT
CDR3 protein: CASTAASSDQPQHF

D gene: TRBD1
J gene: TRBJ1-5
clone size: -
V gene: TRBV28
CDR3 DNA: TGTGCCAGCAAACCGGGACAGGCCTCGTATAGCAATCAGCCCCAGCATTTT
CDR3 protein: CASKPGQASYSNQPQHF

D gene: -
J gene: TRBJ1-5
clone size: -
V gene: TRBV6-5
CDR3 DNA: TGTGCCAGCAGTTCCGACGGGGGCGTCGGTCAGCCCCAGCATTTT
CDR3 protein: CASSSDGGVGQPQHF

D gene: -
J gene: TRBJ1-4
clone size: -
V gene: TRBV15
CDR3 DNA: TGTGCCACCAGCAGGGGACCAAATGAAAAACTGTTTTTT
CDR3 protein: CATSRGPNEKLFF

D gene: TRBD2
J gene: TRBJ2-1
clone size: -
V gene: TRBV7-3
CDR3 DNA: TGTGCCAGCAGCTCGACTAGCGGGGGGTCCTACAATGAGCAGTTCTTC
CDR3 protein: CASSSTSGGSYNEQFF

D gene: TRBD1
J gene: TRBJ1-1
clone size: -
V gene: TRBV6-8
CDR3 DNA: TGTGCCAGCAGTTCGACAGGGGTGAACACTGAAGCTTTCTTT
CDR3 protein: CASSSTGVNTEAFF

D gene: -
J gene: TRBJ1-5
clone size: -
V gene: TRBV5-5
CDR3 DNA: TGTGCCAGCAGCTTGAACGCTGGTAGCAATCAGCCCCAGCATTTT
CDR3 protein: CASSLNAGSNQPQHF

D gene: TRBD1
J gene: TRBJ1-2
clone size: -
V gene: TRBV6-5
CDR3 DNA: TGTGCCAGCAGTTCGCCGGGACAGGGCGACTATGGCTACACCTTC
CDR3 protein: CASSSPGQGDYGYTF

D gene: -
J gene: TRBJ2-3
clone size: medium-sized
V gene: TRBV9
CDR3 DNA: TGTGCCAGCAGCGTGGGGCTAAAGTCAGATACGCAGTATTTT
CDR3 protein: CASSVGLKSDTQYF

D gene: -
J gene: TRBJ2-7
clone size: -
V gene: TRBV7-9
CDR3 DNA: TGTGCCAGCAGCCCCTCCTACGAGCAGTACTTC
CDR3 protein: CASSPSYEQYF

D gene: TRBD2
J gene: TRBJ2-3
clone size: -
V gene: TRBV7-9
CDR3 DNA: TGTGCCAGCAGCTCTAGCGGTGTCACAGATACGCAGTATTTT
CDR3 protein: CASSSSGVTDTQYF

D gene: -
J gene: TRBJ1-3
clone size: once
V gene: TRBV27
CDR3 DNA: TGTGCCAGCAGTTTCGGTTTAGGGGCAGAAGTAAACACCATATATTTT
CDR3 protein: CASSFGLGAEVNTIYF

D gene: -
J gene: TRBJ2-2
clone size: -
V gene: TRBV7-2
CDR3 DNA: TGTGCCAGCAGCTTAGGGGTTTGGACCGGGGAGCTGTTTTTT
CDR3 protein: CASSLGVWTGELFF

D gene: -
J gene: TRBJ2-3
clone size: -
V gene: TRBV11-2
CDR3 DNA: TGTGCCAGCACCGTTAGTCCGACGCACACAGATACGCAGTATTTT
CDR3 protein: CASTVSPTHTDTQYF

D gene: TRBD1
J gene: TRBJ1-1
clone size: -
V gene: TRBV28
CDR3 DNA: TGTGCCAGCAACTCCCAGGGGGCTGGGGATGAAGCTTTCTTT
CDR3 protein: CASNSQGAGDEAFF

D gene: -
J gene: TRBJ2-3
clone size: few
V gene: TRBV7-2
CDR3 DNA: TGTGCCAGCAGCATAGGAGGGGTCACAGATACGCAGTATTTT
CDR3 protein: CASSIGGVTDTQYF

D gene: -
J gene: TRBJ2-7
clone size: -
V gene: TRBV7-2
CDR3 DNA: TGTGCCAGCAGCATCGGACGGGGCTCCTACGAGCAGTACTTC
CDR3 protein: CASSIGRGSYEQYF